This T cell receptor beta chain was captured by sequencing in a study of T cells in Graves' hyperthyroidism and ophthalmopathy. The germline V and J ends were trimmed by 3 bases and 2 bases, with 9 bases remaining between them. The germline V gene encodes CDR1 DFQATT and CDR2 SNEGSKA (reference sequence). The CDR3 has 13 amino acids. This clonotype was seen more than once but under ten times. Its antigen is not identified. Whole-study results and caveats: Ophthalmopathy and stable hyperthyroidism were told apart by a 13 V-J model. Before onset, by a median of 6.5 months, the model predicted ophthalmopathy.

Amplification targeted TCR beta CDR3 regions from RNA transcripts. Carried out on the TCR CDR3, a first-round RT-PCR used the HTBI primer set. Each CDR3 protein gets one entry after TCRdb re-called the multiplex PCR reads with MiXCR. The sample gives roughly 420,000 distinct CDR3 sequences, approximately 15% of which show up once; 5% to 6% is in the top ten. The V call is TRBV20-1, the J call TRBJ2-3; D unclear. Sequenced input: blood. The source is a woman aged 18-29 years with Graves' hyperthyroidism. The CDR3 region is CSASALNTDTQYF. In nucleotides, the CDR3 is TGCAGTGCTAGCGCTCTTAACACAGATACGCAGTATTTT.